A single sample gave rise to the 5 T cell receptor beta chains below, sequenced in a study of T-cell memory formation after mild COVID-19. TCRdb processed the 5' RACE reads anew with MiXCR; each CDR3 protein has one entry. The sample has about 180,000 distinct CDR3 sequences, about a fifth seen once. The sample consisted of PBMCs or a T cell subset sorted from them (not recorded which). The receptors here all came from a man between 18 and 35 years old who had mild COVID-19 (a few samples of this study predate the infection). Cell type and time point are not known.

V usage is TRBV5-1 and J usage is TRBJ2-1, with 10 bases that match TRBD2. In germline, CDR1 is SGHRS, CDR2 YFSETQ. Losses at the gene ends were 2 bases for V and 4 bases for J; bases not matched to a gene: 6. The CDR3 has 16 amino acids. CDR3 bases: TGCGCCAGCAGCTTCGGGCTAGCGGGGGATTACAATGAGCAGTTCTTC. The encoded protein is CASSFGLAGDYNEQFF.

This clonotype turned up a few times. This sequence joins TRBV6-5 and TRBJ1-6; 10 nucleotides match TRBD1. This CDR3 has 16 residues. Losses at the gene ends were 0 bases for V and 5 bases for J; bases not matched to a gene: 1. Germline loops: CDR1 MNHEY, CDR2 SVGAGI. CDR3 sequence reads: CASSYSGQGDNSPLHF. The DNA of the CDR3 is TGTGCCAGCAGTTACTCTGGACAGGGGGATAATTCACCCCTCCACTTT.

The J gene is TRBJ2-3, the V gene TRBV5-1, with 7 bases lining up with TRBD1. With 1 base clipped from V and 3 bases from J, the junction kept 2 bases outside the gene matches. The CDR3 extends over 14 amino acids. Per germline, CDR1 SGHRS and CDR2 YFSETQ. CDR3 protein: CASSLPGQTDTQYF. The CDR3, as DNA: TGCGCCAGCAGCTTGCCGGGACAGACAGATACGCAGTATTTT. The complete variable domain, with remaining parts taken from reference TRBV5-1 and TRBJ2-3, reads KAGVTQTPRYLIKTRGQQVTLSCSPISGHRSVSWYQQTPGQGLQFLFEYFSETQRNKGNFPGRFSGRQFSNSRSEMNVSTLELGDSALYLCASSLPGQTDTQYFGPGTRLTVL.

This clonotype occurred a few times. The rearrangement links TRBV5-4 to TRBJ2-5, with D possibly being TRBD2 (7 bases). Per germline, CDR1 SGHNT and CDR2 YYREEE (reference sequence). Trimming cost V 3 bases and J 3 bases, with 15 bases left between them. The length of the CDR3 is 15 residues. CDR3 sequence: CASSSGGASEETQYF. DNA of the CDR3: TGTGCCAGCAGCTCGGGGGGCGCATCTGAAGAGACCCAGTACTTC.

This chain joins TRBV6-6 and TRBJ2-5; D not certain. Trimming pared 7 bases from V and 3 bases from J, leaving 27 bases between. The CDR3 is made up of 18 amino acids. The V gene's germline CDR1 is MNHNY and CDR2 SVGAGI (reference sequence). CDR3 nucleotides: TGTGCCAGCATCCTGGCGACTTGGACGGATGGAAGAAAAGAGACCCAGTACTTC. Amino acids: CASILATWTDGRKETQYF.